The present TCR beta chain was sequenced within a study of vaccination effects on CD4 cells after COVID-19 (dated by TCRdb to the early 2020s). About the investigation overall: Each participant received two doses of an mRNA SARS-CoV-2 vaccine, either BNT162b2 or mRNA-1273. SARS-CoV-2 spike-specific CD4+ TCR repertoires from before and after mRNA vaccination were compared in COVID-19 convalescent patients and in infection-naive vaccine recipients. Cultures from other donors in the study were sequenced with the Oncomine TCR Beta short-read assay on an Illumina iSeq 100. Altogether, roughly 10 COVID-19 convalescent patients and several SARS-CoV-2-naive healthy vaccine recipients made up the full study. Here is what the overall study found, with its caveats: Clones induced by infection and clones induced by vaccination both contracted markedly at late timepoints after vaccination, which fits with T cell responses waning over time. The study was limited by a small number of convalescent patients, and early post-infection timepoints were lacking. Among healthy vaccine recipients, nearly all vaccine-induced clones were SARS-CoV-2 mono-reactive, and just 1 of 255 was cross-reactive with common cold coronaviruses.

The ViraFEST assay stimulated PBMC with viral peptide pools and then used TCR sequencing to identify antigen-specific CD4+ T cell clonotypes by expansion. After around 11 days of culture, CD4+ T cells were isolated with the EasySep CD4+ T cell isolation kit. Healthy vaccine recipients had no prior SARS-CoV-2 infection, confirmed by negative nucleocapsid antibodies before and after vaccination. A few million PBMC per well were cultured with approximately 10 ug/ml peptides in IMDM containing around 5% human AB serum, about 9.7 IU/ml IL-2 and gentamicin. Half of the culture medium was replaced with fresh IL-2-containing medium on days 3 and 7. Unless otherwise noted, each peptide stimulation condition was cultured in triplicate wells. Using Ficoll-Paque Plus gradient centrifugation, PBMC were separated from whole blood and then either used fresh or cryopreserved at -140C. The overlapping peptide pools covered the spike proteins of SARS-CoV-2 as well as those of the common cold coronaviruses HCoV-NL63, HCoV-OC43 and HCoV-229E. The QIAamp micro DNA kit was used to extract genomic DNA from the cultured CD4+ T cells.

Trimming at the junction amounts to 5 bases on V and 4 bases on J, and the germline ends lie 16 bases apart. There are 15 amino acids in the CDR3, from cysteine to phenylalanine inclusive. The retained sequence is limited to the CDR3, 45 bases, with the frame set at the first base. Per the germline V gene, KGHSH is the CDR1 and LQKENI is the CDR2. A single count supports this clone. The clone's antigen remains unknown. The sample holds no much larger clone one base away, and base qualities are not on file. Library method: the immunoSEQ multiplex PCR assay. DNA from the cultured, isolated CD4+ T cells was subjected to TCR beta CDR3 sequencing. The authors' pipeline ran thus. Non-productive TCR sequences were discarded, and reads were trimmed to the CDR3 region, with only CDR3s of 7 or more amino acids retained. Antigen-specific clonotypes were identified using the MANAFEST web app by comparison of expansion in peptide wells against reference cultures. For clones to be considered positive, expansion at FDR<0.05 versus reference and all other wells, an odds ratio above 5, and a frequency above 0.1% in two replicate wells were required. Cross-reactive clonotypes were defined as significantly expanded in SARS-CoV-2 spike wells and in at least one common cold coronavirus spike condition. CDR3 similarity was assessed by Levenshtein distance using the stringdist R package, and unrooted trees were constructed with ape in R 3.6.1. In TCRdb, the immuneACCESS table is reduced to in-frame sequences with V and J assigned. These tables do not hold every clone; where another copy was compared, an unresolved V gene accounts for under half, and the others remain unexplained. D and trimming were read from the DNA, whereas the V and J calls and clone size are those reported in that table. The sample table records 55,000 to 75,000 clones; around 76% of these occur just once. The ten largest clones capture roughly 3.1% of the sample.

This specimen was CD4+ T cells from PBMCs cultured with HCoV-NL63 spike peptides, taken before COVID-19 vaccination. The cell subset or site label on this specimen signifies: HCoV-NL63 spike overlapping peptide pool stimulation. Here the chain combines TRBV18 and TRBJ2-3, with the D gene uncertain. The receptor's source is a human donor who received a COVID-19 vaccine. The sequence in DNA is TGTGCCAGCTCAGAGCAGGCCCCGGGCGCAGATACGCAGTATTTT. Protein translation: CASSEQAPGADTQYF.